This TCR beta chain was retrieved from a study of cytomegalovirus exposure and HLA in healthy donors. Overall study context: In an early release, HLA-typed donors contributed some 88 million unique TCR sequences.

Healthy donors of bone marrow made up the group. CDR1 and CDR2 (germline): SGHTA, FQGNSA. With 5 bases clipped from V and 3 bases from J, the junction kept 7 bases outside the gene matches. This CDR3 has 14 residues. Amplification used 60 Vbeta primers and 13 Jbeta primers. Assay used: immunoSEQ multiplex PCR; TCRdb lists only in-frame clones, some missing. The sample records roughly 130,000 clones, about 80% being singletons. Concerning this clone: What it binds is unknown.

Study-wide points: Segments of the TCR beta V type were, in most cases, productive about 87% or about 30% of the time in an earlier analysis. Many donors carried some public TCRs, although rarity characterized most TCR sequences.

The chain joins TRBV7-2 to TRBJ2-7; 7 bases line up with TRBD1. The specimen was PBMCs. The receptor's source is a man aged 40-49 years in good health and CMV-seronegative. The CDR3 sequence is CASSIVDRDYEQYF. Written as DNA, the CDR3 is TGTGCCAGCAGCATAGTCGACAGGGACTACGAGCAGTACTTC. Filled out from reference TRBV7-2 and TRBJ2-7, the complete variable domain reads GAGVSQSPSNKVTEKGKDVELRCDPISGHTALYWYRQSLGQGLEFLIYFQGNSAPDKSGLPSDRFSAERTGGSVSTLTIQRTQQEDSAVYLCASSIVDRDYEQYFGPGTRLTVT.